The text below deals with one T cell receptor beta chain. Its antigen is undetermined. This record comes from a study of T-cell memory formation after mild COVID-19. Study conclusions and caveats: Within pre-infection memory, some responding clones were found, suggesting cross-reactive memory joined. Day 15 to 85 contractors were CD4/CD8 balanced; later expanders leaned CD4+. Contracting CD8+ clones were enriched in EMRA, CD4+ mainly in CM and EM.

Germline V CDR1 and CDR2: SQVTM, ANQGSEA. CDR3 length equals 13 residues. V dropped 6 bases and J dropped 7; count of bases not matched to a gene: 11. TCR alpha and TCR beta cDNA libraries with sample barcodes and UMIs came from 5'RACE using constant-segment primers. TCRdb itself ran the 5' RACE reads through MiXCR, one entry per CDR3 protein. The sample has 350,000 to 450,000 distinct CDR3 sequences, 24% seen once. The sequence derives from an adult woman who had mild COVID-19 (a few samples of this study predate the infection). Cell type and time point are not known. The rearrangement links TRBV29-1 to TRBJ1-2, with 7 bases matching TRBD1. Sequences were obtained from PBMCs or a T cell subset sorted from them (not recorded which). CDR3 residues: CSVTESGGGGYTF. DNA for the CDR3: TGCAGCGTGACAGAATCAGGGGGAGGTGGCTACACCTTC.